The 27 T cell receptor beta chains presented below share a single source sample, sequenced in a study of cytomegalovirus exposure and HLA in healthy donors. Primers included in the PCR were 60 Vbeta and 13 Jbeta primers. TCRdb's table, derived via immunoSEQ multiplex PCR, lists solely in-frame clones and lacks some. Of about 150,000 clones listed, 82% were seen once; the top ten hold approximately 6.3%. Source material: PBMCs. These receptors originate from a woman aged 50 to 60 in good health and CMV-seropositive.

As DNA, the CDR3 is TGTGCCAGCAGCCCGGGGCTAGCGGGCTCCCGGGGGGAGCAGTACTTC. Protein product: CASSPGLAGSRGEQYF. The chain couples TRBV5-6 to TRBJ2-7; TRBD2 agrees at 8 bases. Unmatched junction bases numbered 16, after V lost 4 bases and J lost 7 bases. This CDR3 is built from 16 residues. The germline V gene encodes CDR1 SGHDT and CDR2 YYEEEE.

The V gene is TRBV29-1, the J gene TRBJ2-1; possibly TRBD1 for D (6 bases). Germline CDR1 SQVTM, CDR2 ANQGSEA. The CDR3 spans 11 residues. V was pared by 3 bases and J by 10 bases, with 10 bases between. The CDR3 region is CSVERTGEQFF. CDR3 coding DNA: TGCAGCGTTGAGCGAACAGGGGAGCAGTTCTTC.

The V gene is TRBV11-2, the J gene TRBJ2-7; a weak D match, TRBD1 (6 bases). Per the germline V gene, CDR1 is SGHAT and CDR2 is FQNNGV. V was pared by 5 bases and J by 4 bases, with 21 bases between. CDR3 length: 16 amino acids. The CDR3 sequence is CASSPRGLGFSYEQYF. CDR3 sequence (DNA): TGTGCCAGCAGCCCTAGGGGGTTGGGGTTCTCGTACGAGCAGTACTTC.

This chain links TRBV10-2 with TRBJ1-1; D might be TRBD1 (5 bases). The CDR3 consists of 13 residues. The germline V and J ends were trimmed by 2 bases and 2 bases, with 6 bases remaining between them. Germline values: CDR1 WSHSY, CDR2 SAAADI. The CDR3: CASSERGNTEAFF. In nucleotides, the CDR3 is TGCGCCAGCAGTGAGAGGGGTAACACTGAAGCTTTCTTT.

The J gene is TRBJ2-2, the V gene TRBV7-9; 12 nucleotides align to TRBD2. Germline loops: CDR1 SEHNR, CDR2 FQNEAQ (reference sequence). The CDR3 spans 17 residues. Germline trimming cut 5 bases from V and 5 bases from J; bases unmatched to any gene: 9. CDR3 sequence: CASSPLAGGVRTGELFF. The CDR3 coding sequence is TGTGCCAGCAGCCCACTAGCGGGGGGCGTCCGGACCGGGGAGCTGTTTTTT.

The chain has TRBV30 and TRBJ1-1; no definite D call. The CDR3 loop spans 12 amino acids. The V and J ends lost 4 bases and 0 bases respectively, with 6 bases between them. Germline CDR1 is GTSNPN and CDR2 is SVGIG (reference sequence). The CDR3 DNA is TGTGCCTGGAACAGCCTGAACACTGAAGCTTTCTTT. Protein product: CAWNSLNTEAFF.

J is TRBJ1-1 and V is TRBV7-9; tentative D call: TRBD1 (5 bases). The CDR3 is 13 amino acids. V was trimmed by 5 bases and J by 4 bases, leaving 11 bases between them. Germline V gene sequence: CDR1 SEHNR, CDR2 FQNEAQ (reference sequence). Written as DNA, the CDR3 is TGTGCCAGCAGCCCGCTCGGGGGCACTGAAGCTTTCTTT. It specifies CASSPLGGTEAFF.

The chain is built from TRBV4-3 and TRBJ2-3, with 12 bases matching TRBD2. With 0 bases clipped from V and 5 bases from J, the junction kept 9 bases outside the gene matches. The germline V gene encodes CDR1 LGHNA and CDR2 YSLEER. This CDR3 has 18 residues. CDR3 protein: CASSQDYHASGGEDTQYF. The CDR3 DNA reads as TGCGCCAGCAGCCAAGATTACCACGCTAGCGGGGGGGAAGATACGCAGTATTTT.

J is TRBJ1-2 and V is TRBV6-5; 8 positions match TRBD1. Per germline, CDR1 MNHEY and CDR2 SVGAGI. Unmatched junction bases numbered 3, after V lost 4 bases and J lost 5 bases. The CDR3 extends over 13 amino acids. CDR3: CASSFRQGYGYTF. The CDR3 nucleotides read TGTGCCAGCAGTTTTAGACAGGGGTATGGCTACACCTTC.

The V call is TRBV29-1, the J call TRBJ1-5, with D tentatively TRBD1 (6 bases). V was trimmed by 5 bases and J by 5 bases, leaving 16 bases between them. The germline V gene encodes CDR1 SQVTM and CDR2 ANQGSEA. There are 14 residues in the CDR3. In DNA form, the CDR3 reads TGCAGCGTTCTAGGGGGGGGTGGCGATCAGCCCCAGCATTTT. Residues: CSVLGGGGDQPQHF.

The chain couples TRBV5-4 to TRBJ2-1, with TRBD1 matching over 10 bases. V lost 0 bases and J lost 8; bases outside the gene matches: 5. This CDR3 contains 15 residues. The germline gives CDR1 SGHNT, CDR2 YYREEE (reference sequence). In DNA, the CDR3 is TGTGCCAGCAGCTTGGCCTGGGGGACAGGGGATGAGCAGTTCTTC. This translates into CASSLAWGTGDEQFF. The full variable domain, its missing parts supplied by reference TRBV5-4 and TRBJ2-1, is ETGVTQSPTHLIKTRGQQVTLRCSSQSGHNTVSWYQQALGQGPQFIFQYYREEENGRGNFPPRFSGLQFPNYSSELNVNALELDDSALYLCASSLAWGTGDEQFFGPGTRLTVL.

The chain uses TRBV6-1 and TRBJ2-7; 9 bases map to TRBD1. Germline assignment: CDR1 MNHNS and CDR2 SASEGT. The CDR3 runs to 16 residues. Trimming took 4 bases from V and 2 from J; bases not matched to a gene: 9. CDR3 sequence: CASSVTGGQPTYEQYF. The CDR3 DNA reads TGTGCCAGCAGTGTAACAGGGGGCCAACCAACCTACGAGCAGTACTTC.

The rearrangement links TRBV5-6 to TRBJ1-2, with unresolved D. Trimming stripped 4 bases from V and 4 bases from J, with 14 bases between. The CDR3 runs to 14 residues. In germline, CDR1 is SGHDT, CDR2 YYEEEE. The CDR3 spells CASSPGSILYGYTF. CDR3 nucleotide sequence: TGTGCCAGCAGCCCGGGGTCGATACTCTATGGCTACACCTTC.

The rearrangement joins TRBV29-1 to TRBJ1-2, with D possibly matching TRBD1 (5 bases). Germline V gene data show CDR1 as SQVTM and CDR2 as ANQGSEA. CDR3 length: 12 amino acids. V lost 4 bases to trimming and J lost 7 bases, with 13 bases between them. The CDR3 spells CSVAFWGGGYTF. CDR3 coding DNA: TGCAGCGTTGCTTTCTGGGGCGGTGGCTACACCTTC.

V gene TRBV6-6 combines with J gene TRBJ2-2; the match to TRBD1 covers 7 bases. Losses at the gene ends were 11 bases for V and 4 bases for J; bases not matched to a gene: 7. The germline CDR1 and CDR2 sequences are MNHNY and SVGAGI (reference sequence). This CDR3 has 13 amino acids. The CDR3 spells CAASGTATGELFF. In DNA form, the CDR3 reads TGTGCCGCGTCGGGGACAGCCACCGGGGAGCTGTTTTTT.

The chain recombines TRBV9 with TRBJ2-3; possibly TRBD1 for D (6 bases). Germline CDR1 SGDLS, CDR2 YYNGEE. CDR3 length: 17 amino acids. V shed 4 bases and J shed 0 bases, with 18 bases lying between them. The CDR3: CASSLPGDGPSTDTQYF. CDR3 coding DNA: TGTGCCAGCAGCCTTCCAGGGGACGGGCCTAGCACAGATACGCAGTATTTT. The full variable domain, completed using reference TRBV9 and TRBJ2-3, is DSGVTQTPKHLITATGQRVTLRCSPRSGDLSVYWYQQSLDQGLQFLIQYYNGEERAKGNILERFSAQQFPDLHSELNLSSLELGDSALYFCASSLPGDGPSTDTQYFGPGTRLTVL.

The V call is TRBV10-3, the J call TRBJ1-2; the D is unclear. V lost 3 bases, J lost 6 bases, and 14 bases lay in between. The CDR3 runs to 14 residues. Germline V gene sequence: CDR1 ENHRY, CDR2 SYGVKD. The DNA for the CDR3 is TGTGCCATCAGTGAAGGTCAGCGAGGTGATGGCTACACCTTC. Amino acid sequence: CAISEGQRGDGYTF.

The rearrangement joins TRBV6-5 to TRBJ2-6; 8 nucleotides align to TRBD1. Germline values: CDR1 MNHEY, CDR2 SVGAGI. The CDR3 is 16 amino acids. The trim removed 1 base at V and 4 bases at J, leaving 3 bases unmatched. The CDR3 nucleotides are TGTGCCAGCAGTTACTGGACAGGGCCCGGGGCCAACGTCCTGACTTTC. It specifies CASSYWTGPGANVLTF.

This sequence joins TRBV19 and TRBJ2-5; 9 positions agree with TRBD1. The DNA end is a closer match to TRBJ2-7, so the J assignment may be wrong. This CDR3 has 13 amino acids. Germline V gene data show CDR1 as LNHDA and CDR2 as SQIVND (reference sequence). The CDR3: CASSGGQGNEQYF. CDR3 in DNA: TGTGCCAGTAGTGGTGGACAGGGGAACGAGCAGTACTTC.

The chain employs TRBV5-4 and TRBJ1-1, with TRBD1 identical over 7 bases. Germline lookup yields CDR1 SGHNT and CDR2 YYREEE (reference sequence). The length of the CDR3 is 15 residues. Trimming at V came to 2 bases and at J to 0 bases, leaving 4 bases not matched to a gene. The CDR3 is CASSFIGQVNTEAFF. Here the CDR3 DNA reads TGTGCCAGCAGCTTTATCGGACAGGTGAACACTGAAGCTTTCTTT.

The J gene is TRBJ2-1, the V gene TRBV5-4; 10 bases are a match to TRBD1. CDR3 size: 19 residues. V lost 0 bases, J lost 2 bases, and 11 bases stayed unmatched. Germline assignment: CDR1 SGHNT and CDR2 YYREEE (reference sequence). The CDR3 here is CASSLAVDRGPITYNEQFF. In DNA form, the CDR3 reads TGTGCCAGCAGCTTGGCCGTCGACAGGGGGCCCATAACCTACAATGAGCAGTTCTTC.

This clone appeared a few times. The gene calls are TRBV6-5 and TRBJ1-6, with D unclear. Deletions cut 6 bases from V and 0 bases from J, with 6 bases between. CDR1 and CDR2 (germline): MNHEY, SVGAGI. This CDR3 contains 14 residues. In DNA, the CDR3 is TGTGCCAGCAGCCCGGGCTCCTATAATTCACCCCTCCACTTT. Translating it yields CASSPGSYNSPLHF.

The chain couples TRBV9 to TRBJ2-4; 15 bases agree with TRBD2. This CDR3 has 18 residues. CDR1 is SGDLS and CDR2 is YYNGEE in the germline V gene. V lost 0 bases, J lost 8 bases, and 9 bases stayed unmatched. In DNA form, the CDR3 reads TGTGCCAGCAGCGTAGCCCCGGGACTAGCGGGGGGACCAGACATTCAGTACTTC. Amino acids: CASSVAPGLAGGPDIQYF.

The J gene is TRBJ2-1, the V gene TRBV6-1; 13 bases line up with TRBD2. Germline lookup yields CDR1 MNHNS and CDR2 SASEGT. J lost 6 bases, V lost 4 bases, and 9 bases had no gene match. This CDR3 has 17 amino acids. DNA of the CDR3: TGTGCCAGCAGTGGACGACTAGCGGGGGGTCCAATCAATGAGCAGTTCTTC. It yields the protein CASSGRLAGGPINEQFF.

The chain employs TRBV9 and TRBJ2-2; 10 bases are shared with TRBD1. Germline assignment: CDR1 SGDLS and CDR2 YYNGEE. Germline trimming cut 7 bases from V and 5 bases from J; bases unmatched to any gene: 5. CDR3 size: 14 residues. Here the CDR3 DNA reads TGTGCCAGCCGACCGGGACAGGGGACCGGGGAGCTGTTTTTT. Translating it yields CASRPGQGTGELFF.

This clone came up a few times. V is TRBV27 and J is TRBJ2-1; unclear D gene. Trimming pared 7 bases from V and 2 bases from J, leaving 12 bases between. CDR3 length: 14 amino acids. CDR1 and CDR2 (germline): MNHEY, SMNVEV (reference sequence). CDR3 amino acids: CASKLLGPYNEQFF. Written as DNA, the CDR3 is TGTGCCAGCAAATTGTTGGGCCCCTACAATGAGCAGTTCTTC.

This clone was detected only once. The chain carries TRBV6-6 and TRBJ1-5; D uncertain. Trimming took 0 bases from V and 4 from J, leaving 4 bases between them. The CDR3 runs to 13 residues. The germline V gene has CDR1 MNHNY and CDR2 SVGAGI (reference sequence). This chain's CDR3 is CASSYSENQPQHF. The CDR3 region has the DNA TGTGCCAGCAGTTACTCTGAGAATCAGCCCCAGCATTTT.